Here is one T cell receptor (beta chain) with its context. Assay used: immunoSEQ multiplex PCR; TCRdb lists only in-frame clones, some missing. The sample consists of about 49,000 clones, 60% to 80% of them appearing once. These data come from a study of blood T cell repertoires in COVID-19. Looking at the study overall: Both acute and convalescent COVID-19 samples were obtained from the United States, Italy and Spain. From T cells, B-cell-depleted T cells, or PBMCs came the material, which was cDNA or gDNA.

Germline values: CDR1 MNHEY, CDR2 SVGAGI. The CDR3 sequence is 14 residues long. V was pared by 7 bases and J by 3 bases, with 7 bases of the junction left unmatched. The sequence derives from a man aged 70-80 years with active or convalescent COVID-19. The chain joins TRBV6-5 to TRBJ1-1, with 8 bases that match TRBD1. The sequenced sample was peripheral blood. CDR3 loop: CASINRQGYTEAFF. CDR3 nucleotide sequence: TGTGCCAGCATCAACCGACAGGGGTACACTGAAGCTTTCTTT.